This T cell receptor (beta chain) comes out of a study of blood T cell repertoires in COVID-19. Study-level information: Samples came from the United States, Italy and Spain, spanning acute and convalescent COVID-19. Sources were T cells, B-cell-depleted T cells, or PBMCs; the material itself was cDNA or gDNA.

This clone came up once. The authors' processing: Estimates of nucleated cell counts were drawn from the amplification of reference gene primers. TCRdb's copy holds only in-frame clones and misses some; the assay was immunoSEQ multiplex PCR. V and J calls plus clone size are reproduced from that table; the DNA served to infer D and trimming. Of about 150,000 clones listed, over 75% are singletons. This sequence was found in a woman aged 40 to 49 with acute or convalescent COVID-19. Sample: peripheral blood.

CDR3 sequence (DNA): TGTGCCAGCAGTCAGGACAGGGCCTATGGCTACACCTTC. This encodes CASSQDRAYGYTF. This rearrangement joins TRBV28 to TRBJ1-2, with TRBD1 matching over 8 bases. The junction had 3 bases not matched to a gene; V was cut back by 5 bases and J by 4 bases. Germline values: CDR1 MDHEN, CDR2 SYDVKM. The CDR3 covers 13 residues.